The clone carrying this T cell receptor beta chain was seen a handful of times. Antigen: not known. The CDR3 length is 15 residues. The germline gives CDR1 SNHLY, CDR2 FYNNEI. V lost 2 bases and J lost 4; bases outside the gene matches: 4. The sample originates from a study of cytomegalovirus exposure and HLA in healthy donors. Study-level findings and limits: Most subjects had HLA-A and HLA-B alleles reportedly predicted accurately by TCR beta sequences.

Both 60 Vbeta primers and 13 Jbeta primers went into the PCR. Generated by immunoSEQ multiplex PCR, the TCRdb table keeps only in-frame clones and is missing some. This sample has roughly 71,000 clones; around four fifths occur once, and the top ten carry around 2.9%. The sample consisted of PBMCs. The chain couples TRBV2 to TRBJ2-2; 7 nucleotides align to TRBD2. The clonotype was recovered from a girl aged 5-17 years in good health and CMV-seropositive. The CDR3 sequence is CASSEFRGVTGELFF. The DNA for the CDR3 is TGTGCCAGCAGTGAATTCCGGGGGGTCACCGGGGAGCTGTTTTTT.